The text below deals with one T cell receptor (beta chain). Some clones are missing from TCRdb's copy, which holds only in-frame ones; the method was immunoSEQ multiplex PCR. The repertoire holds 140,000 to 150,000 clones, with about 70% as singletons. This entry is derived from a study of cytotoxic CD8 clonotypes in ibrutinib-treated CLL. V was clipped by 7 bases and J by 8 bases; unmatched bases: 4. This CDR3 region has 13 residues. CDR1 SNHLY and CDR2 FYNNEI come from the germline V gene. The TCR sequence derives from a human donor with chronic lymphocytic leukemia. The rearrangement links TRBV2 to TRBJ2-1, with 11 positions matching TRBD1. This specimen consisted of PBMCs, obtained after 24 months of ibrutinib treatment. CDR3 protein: CASTRDRGDEQFF. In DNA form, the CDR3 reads TGTGCCAGCACCCGGGACAGGGGGGATGAGCAGTTCTTC.